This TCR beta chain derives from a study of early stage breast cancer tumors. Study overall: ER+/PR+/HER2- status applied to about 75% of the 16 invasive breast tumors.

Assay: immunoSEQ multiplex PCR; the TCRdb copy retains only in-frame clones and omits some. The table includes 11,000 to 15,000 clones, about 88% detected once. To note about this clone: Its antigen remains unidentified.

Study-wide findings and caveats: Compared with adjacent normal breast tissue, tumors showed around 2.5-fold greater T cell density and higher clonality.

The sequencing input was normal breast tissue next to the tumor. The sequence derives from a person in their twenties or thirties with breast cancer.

Here the CDR3 DNA reads TGTGCCAGCTCACCAGGGACTAGCGGGAGGGAGTTATATGAGCAGTTCTTC. Protein: CASSPGTSGRELYEQFF. The J gene is TRBJ2-1, the V gene TRBV18, with 16 bases identical to TRBD2. Trimming at V came to 2 bases and at J to 8 bases, leaving 6 bases not matched to a gene. From germline, CDR1 is KGHSH and CDR2 LQKENI. The CDR3 runs 17 residues.